This T cell receptor beta chain was found in a study of OX40 agonist ivuxolimab in advanced cancers. Study in general: Administration of intravenous ivuxolimab to patients occurred every 2 weeks at 0.01 to 10 mg/kg.

As concerns this clone: The antigen is unknown.

Whole-study results and caveats: Some patients who did not respond also had low normalized T-cell clonal expansion. CD4+ and CD8+ blood T cells expanded clonally by week 6 at 0.1 to 3.0 mg/kg.

The germline gives CDR1 SGHRS, CDR2 YFSETQ. V was clipped by 0 bases and J by 4 bases, with 11 bases between them. This CDR3 contains 15 residues. Here immunoSEQ multiplex PCR was the method, and the copy in TCRdb shows in-frame clones only, minus some. The sample lists over 40,000 clones, 65% to 85% occurring once. Specimen: CD4+ or CD8+ T cells sorted from blood, collected in a trial of the OX40 agonist ivuxolimab. The V and J genes are TRBV5-1 and TRBJ2-1, with D possibly being TRBD2 (7 bases). The source of this sequence is an adult with an advanced solid tumor such as melanoma, head and neck, liver or kidney cancer. The CDR3 nucleotides read TGCGCCAGCAGCTTGGGCGGGGGCCAATACAATGAGCAGTTCTTC. Translating it yields CASSLGGGQYNEQFF.